The rows below give T cell receptor beta chains drawn from one sample of a study of blood T cell repertoires in COVID-19. Here immunoSEQ multiplex PCR was the method, and the copy in TCRdb shows in-frame clones only, minus some. This table has about 87,000 clones, around 87% appearing once. Sequencing used peripheral blood. The receptors here all came from a middle-aged man with acute or convalescent COVID-19. Each CDR3 is given with its conserved first and last residue. The D gene is left open where the match is weak. The size entry is marked missing in some rows and otherwise reads once, few, many or a size class.

j_call clone_size v_call d_call cdr3_aa cdr3_nt
TRBJ1-1 few TRBV11-2 - CASSRAFREGNTEAFF TGTGCCAGCAGCCGAGCATTCCGGGAGGGGAACACTGAAGCTTTCTTT
TRBJ2-5 - TRBV5-1 TRBD2 CASSWTPAGAQETQYF TGCGCCAGCAGCTGGACCCCAGCGGGGGCCCAAGAGACCCAGTACTTC
TRBJ2-7 - TRBV30 - CAWTFGSYEQYF TGTGCCTGGACTTTTGGGAGCTACGAGCAGTACTTC
TRBJ2-1 - TRBV7-2 TRBD1 CASSPGQGAGNEQFF TGTGCCAGCAGCCCCGGACAGGGGGCGGGGAATGAGCAGTTCTTC
TRBJ2-7 - TRBV6-5 - CASGYQGQPPYEQYF TGTGCCAGTGGGTATCAGGGCCAACCGCCCTACGAGCAGTACTTC
TRBJ1-1 once TRBV29-1 - CSVLQVMNTEAFF TGCAGCGTTCTACAGGTCATGAACACTGAAGCTTTCTTT
TRBJ1-1 - TRBV19 TRBD1 CASSQGRGTEAFF TGTGCCAGTTCACAGGGGAGAGGAACTGAAGCTTTCTTT
TRBJ2-1 - TRBV7-2 TRBD2 CASSVTGTSGRNEQFF TGTGCCAGCAGCGTGACCGGGACTAGCGGACGAAATGAGCAGTTCTTC
TRBJ2-7 - TRBV30 TRBD1 CAWRSTGVEQYF TGTGCCTGGAGGTCGACAGGGGTCGAGCAGTACTTC
TRBJ1-6 - TRBV7-3 - CASSLFPEVPPLHF TGTGCCAGCAGCTTATTTCCCGAGGTCCCACCCCTCCACTTT
TRBJ2-3 - TRBV10-3 TRBD2 CAISQGAGGQEEQYF TGTGCCATCAGTCAGGGAGCGGGAGGGCAGGAGGAGCAGTATTTT
TRBJ1-1 - TRBV19 TRBD1 CASSITGTDKTFF TGTGCCAGTAGTATAACAGGGACAGACAAAACTTTCTTT
TRBJ2-1 - TRBV29-1 TRBD2 CSVERGLASSYNEQFF TGCAGCGTTGAGAGGGGACTAGCAAGCTCCTACAATGAGCAGTTCTTC
TRBJ1-3 - TRBV7-9 - CASRASSGNTIYF TGTGCCAGCAGGGCCAGCTCTGGAAACACCATATATTTT
TRBJ2-3 - TRBV5-1 - CASSLVAGSTDTQYF TGCGCCAGCAGCTTGGTGGCGGGTTCCACAGATACGCAGTATTTT
TRBJ2-1 - TRBV30 - CAWGRRAGDNEQFF TGTGCCTGGGGAAGGCGGGCAGGGGACAATGAGCAGTTCTTC